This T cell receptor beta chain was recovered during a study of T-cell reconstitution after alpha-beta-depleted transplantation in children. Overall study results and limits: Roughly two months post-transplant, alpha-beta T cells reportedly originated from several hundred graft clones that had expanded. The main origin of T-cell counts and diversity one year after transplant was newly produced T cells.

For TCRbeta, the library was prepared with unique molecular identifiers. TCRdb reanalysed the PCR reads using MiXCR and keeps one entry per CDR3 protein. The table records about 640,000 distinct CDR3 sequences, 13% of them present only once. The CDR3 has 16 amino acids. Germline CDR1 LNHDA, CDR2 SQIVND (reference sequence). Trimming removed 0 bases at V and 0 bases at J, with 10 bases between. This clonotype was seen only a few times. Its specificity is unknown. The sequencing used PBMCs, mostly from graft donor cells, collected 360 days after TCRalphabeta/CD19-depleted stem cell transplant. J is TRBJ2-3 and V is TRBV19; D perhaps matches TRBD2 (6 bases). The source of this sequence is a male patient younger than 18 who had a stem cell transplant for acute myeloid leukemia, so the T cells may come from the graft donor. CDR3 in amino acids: CASSIDIGRSTDTQYF. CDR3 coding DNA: TGTGCCAGTAGTATAGATATAGGGAGGAGCACAGATACGCAGTATTTT.